The 27 T cell receptor beta chains below all came from one sample that was sequenced in a study of blood T cell repertoires in COVID-19. The assay was immunoSEQ multiplex PCR, and TCRdb's table has in-frame clones only and misses some. In the table there are around 310,000 clones, almost 90% of which are singletons. The sample taken for sequencing was peripheral blood. The source of these receptors is a woman in her 40s with COVID-19, enrolled during active disease.

The chain uses TRBV5-1 and TRBJ2-1; maybe TRBD2 (6 bases). Between the trimmed V and J ends, which lost 3 bases and 9 bases, there was a span of 10 bases. The CDR3 is made up of 12 amino acids. From germline, CDR1 is SGHRS and CDR2 YFSETQ. The CDR3 is CASSSTGGEQFF. In nucleotides, the CDR3 is TGCGCCAGCAGCTCTACCGGGGGTGAGCAGTTCTTC.

This sequence joins TRBV6-5 and TRBJ2-3; D not certain. V lost 4 bases, J lost 4 bases, and 15 bases lay in between. The CDR3 loop spans 15 amino acids. Germline CDR1 reads MNHEY; CDR2 reads SVGAGI. The CDR3 sequence is CASSLSRSWADTQYF. Here the CDR3 DNA reads TGTGCCAGCAGTTTAAGCAGGTCATGGGCAGATACGCAGTATTTT.

V gene TRBV28 combines with J gene TRBJ1-2; D unclear. Deletions cut 3 bases from V and 0 bases from J, with 8 bases between. Germline CDR1 reads MDHEN; CDR2 reads SYDVKM. This CDR3 spans 14 amino acids. The CDR3 region has the DNA TGTGCCAGCAGTTTCCCCGGGACTAACTATGGCTACACCTTC. Its protein is CASSFPGTNYGYTF.

CDR3 sequence (DNA): TGTGCCCTCGGGACAGCTGCATTTGATGGCTACACCTTC. It yields the protein CALGTAAFDGYTF. The J gene is TRBJ1-2, the V gene TRBV10-3, with 7 bases that match TRBD1. CDR3 length equals 13 residues. Trimming at V came to 11 bases and at J to 6 bases, leaving 12 bases not matched to a gene. CDR1 and CDR2 from the germline V gene are ENHRY and SYGVKD.

The chain is built from TRBV2 and TRBJ2-5; 7 nucleotides match TRBD1. Germline V gene lookup returns CDR1 SNHLY and CDR2 FYNNEI. This CDR3 region has 14 residues. V gave up 7 bases and J gave up 7 bases; unmatched junction bases: 12. CDR3 region: CASNPGQTLGTQYF. As DNA, the CDR3 is TGTGCCAGCAACCCGGGACAGACCTTAGGGACCCAGTACTTC.

The chain joins TRBV18 to TRBJ1-1; no clear D gene. CDR1 is KGHSH, CDR2 LQKENI, per germline. The ends were cut back, 0 bases at V and 0 bases at J, with 8 bases in the middle. The CDR3 runs to 15 residues. The CDR3 region has the DNA TGTGCCAGCTCACCACCGAACGACATGAACACTGAAGCTTTCTTT. Its translation is CASSPPNDMNTEAFF. Complete variable domain (other parts from reference TRBV18 and TRBJ1-1): NAGVMQNPRHLVRRRGQEARLRCSPMKGHSHVYWYRQLPEEGLKFMVYLQKENIIDESGMPKERFSAEFPKEGPSILRIQQVVRGDSAAYFCASSPPNDMNTEAFFGQGTRLTVV.

This clone has a single count. This chain links TRBV19 with TRBJ1-6, with D perhaps matching TRBD1 (6 bases). V gave up 7 bases and J gave up 9 bases, with 16 bases separating them. In germline, CDR1 is LNHDA, CDR2 SQIVND (reference sequence). There are 14 residues in the CDR3. CDR3 amino acids: CASMKGGFTSPLHF. The CDR3 bases are TGTGCCAGTATGAAGGGGGGGTTTACTTCACCCCTCCACTTT.

The chain combines TRBV19 with TRBJ1-1; D is possibly TRBD1 (6 bases). The CDR3 runs 13 residues. V was shortened by 4 bases and J by 5 bases, with 11 bases between the two germline ends. Germline V gene data show CDR1 as LNHDA and CDR2 as SQIVND (reference sequence). This chain's CDR3 is CASSTLGTTEAFF. In DNA form, the CDR3 reads TGTGCCAGTAGTACTCTAGGGACAACTGAAGCTTTCTTT.

The chain recombines TRBV20-1 with TRBJ1-3, with unresolved D. This CDR3 contains 11 residues. From germline, CDR1 is DFQATT and CDR2 SNEGSKA (reference sequence). V was shortened by 4 bases and J by 4 bases, with 5 bases between the two germline ends. Written as DNA, the CDR3 is TGCAGTGCTAATGTAGGAAACACCATATATTTT. Translated, it gives CSANVGNTIYF.

This chain links TRBV7-3 with TRBJ1-1; unclear D gene. Germline CDR1 is SGHTA and CDR2 is FQGTGA. This CDR3 comprises 13 residues. Deletions cut 3 bases from V and 6 bases from J, with 11 bases between. CDR3 protein: CASSFRGGPEAFF. CDR3 bases: TGTGCCAGCAGCTTTAGAGGAGGCCCTGAAGCTTTCTTT.

This clone was detected only once. V gene TRBV7-9 combines with J gene TRBJ1-1; 7 bases are a match to TRBD1. The junction had 3 bases not matched to a gene; V was cut back by 1 base and J by 4 bases. Germline values: CDR1 SEHNR, CDR2 FQNEAQ (reference sequence). The CDR3 length is 14 residues. CDR3 nucleotides: TGTGCCAGCAGCTTAGAACAGGGGCGCACTGAAGCTTTCTTT. Translated, it gives CASSLEQGRTEAFF.

V usage is TRBV5-1 and J usage is TRBJ2-2, with TRBD2 matching over 8 bases. V shed 0 bases, J shed 7 bases, and the junction held 8 bases outside the gene matches. The CDR3 contains 16 residues. Germline values: CDR1 SGHRS, CDR2 YFSETQ. The CDR3 nucleotides are TGCGCCAGCAGCTTGGGCATTAGCGGGATCAGCGGGGAGCTGTTTTTT. Amino acid sequence: CASSLGISGISGELFF.

A single count supports this clone. The chain has TRBV27 and TRBJ1-2, with a weak D call TRBD1 (6 bases). Trimming removed 5 bases from V and 6 bases from J, with 22 bases in between. There are 16 residues in the CDR3. Germline V gene lookup returns CDR1 MNHEY and CDR2 SMNVEV (reference sequence). The CDR3: CASSPPGQPNGDGYTF. The CDR3 DNA reads TGTGCCAGCAGTCCGCCCGGACAGCCCAACGGGGATGGCTACACCTTC.

V is TRBV6-1 and J is TRBJ1-5; TRBD1 agrees at 7 bases. Germline-derived CDR1 and CDR2 are MNHNS and SASEGT. The V and J ends lost 2 bases and 7 bases, in that order; junction bases with no gene match: 11. This CDR3 has 16 residues. DNA of the CDR3: TGTGCCAGCAGTGAACAAACAGGGGCCCGGGGACAGCCCCAGCATTTT. It specifies CASSEQTGARGQPQHF.

This clone was seen repeatedly, ten times or more. The rearrangement links TRBV7-2 to TRBJ1-2, with 12 bases identical to TRBD1. Germline V gene data show CDR1 as SGHTA and CDR2 as FQGNSA. The length of the CDR3 is 16 residues. V lost 5 bases and J lost 0; bases outside the gene matches: 4. The CDR3 spells CASSGTGGPTNYGYTF. The CDR3 DNA reads as TGTGCCAGCAGCGGGACAGGGGGCCCCACTAACTATGGCTACACCTTC.

This chain links TRBV6-6 with TRBJ1-2; 10 bases align to TRBD1. This CDR3 is 15 amino acids long. CDR1 and CDR2 (germline): MNHNY, SVGAGI (reference sequence). Trimming removed 5 bases from V and 4 bases from J; junction bases left unmatched: 7. The CDR3 is CASSAGQGRLYGYTF. The CDR3 DNA reads as TGTGCCAGCAGTGCGGGACAGGGGCGCCTCTATGGCTACACCTTC.

V gene TRBV27 combines with J gene TRBJ1-5; the D is unclear. This CDR3 is 15 amino acids long. V gave up 5 bases and J gave up 6 bases, with 17 bases separating them. CDR1 is MNHEY and CDR2 is SMNVEV in the germline V gene (reference sequence). CDR3 nucleotides: TGTGCCAGCAGTCCCCAGCCCGCGACTGTTCAGCCCCAGCATTTT. Protein sequence: CASSPQPATVQPQHF.

V and J are TRBV2 and TRBJ1-2, with D possibly matching TRBD1 (5 bases). Trimming shortened V by 6 bases and J by 6 bases, and 17 bases separated the two germline ends. Germline values: CDR1 SNHLY, CDR2 FYNNEI. The CDR3 has 14 amino acids. CDR3 nucleotide sequence: TGTGCCAGCAGCCTCTTCAGGGAAGTGAATGGCTACACCTTC. Residues: CASSLFREVNGYTF.

The chain combines TRBV11-2 with TRBJ1-5; D gene uncertain. V was shortened by 5 bases and J by 2 bases, with 7 bases between the two germline ends. The CDR3 is 13 amino acids. Germline CDR1 SGHAT, CDR2 FQNNGV. CDR3 DNA: TGTGCCAGCAGCCCCGGGGGCAATCAGCCCCAGCATTTT. Translating gives CASSPGGNQPQHF.

V usage is TRBV19 and J usage is TRBJ1-6, with TRBD1 matching 9 bases. Germline V lookup: CDR1 LNHDA, CDR2 SQIVND (reference sequence). J gave up 6 bases and V 6 bases, and 0 bases lay outside the gene matches. The CDR3 is made up of 13 amino acids. The CDR3 spells CASRDRGNSPLHF. Here the CDR3 DNA reads TGTGCCAGTAGGGACAGGGGTAATTCACCCCTCCACTTT.

The chain is built from TRBV5-1 and TRBJ2-1; TRBD2 agrees at 8 bases. This CDR3 contains 19 residues. Germline trimming cut 0 bases from V and 0 bases from J; bases unmatched to any gene: 11. CDR1 and CDR2 (germline): SGHRS, YFSETQ. This CDR3 reads CASSLGLAPEIRSYNEQFF. In nucleotides, the CDR3 is TGCGCCAGCAGCTTGGGACTAGCGCCTGAGATCCGCTCCTACAATGAGCAGTTCTTC.

This sequence joins TRBV5-4 and TRBJ2-6; 9 bases fit TRBD1. The CDR3 is 15 residues long. The germline CDR1 and CDR2 sequences are SGHNT and YYREEE (reference sequence). V lost 2 bases and J lost 4; bases outside the gene matches: 1. CDR3 coding DNA: TGTGCCAGCAGCTTACAGGGGGCGGGGGCCAACGTCCTGACTTTC. Its protein is CASSLQGAGANVLTF.

The V and J genes are TRBV5-1 and TRBJ1-6, with TRBD1 identical over 7 bases. Losses at the gene ends were 4 bases for V and 7 bases for J; bases not matched to a gene: 11. The CDR3 is 16 amino acids. CDR1 is SGHRS and CDR2 is YFSETQ in the germline V gene. For the CDR3, the DNA is TGCGCCAGCAGCATAACACCCACAGGGGCGAATTCACCCCTCCACTTT. Its protein product is CASSITPTGANSPLHF.

The V gene is TRBV27, the J gene TRBJ2-2; 7 nucleotides agree with TRBD2. Unmatched junction bases numbered 2, after V lost 4 bases and J lost 6 bases. Germline CDR1 is MNHEY and CDR2 is SMNVEV (reference sequence). This CDR3 spans 13 amino acids. CDR3 sequence: CASSWGGSGELFF. The CDR3 DNA follows: TGTGCCAGCAGTTGGGGGGGTTCCGGGGAGCTGTTTTTT.

This sequence joins TRBV9 and TRBJ2-3, with D possibly being TRBD2 (7 bases). This CDR3 spans 15 amino acids. Germline CDR1 and CDR2: SGDLS and YYNGEE. Trimming stripped 0 bases from V and 2 bases from J, with 10 bases between. CDR3 bases: TGTGCCAGCAGCGTAGAGGGGGGGCCCACAGATACGCAGTATTTT. Translation gives CASSVEGGPTDTQYF.

This CDR3 is CAWSTVYEQYF. For the CDR3, the DNA is TGTGCCTGGAGTACAGTCTACGAGCAGTACTTC. The gene calls are TRBV30 and TRBJ2-7; D call uncertain. This CDR3 region has 11 residues. The germline V gene has CDR1 GTSNPN and CDR2 SVGIG (reference sequence). The ends were cut back, 2 bases at V and 3 bases at J, with 5 bases in the middle.

The gene calls are TRBV6-5 and TRBJ1-1; D is possibly TRBD1 (5 bases). The CDR3 runs to 14 residues. Germline V gene lookup returns CDR1 MNHEY and CDR2 SVGAGI. V lost 2 bases and J lost 2, with 9 bases in between. CDR3 sequence (DNA): TGTGCCAGCAGTTACAGGACAATTAACACTGAAGCTTTCTTT. Its protein is CASSYRTINTEAFF.